A few counts support the clone carrying this TCR beta chain. Its antigen remains unknown. Each CDR3 protein is one row after TCRdb ran MiXCR on the RT-PCR reads. The table has more than 700,000 distinct CDR3 sequences, around 20% seen once. These data belong to a study of response to subunit inactivated influenza vaccine. Broader study findings: After each seasonal influenza vaccination, few new T cells are recruited, the authors suggested.

This clonotype was sampled from a man in his forties or fifties who received an inactivated influenza vaccine. The starting material was PBMCs from blood, obtained 5 to 6 days after vaccination.

The CDR3 here is CSARQGSGPDTQYF. The DNA of the CDR3 is TGCAGTGCTAGACAGGGTAGTGGCCCAGATACGCAGTATTTT. The chain employs TRBV20-1 and TRBJ2-3, with D possibly matching TRBD1 (5 bases). This CDR3 has 14 amino acids. The V end was cut by 2 bases, the J end by 4 bases, with 13 bases between. Germline V gives CDR1 DFQATT, CDR2 SNEGSKA (reference sequence).